These 18 T cell receptor beta chains share one sample of origin, sequenced in a study of siplizumab effects on memory and regulatory T cells. Assay: immunoSEQ multiplex PCR; the TCRdb copy retains only in-frame clones and omits some. This table has approximately 100,000 clones, about nine tenths appearing once. The sequencing input was CD4+ T cells sorted from blood. Every receptor here comes from a human donor in good health. Some clones in this sample may be carry-over from other donors' samples.

V and J are TRBV7-3 and TRBJ2-2; the match to TRBD1 covers 11 bases. CDR3 length equals 17 residues. Germline V gene sequence: CDR1 SGHTA, CDR2 FQGTGA. V trimming: 5 bases; J trimming: 6 bases; junction bases outside the gene matches: 11. CDR3 in DNA: TGTGCCAGCAGCGTATTGGGGCCGGGACAGGGGGCCGGGGAGCTGTTTTTT. The encoded protein is CASSVLGPGQGAGELFF.

The chain is built from TRBV2 and TRBJ1-3; D gene uncertain. CDR3 length: 14 residues. Germline assignment: CDR1 SNHLY and CDR2 FYNNEI. V gave up 4 bases and J gave up 4 bases, with 11 bases separating them. CDR3 loop: CASSGTSSGNTIYF. The CDR3 nucleotides read TGTGCCAGCAGTGGGACTTCTTCGGGAAACACCATATATTTT. Combining the CDR3 with reference TRBV2 and TRBJ1-3 gives the whole variable domain EPEVTQTPSHQVTQMGQEVILRCVPISNHLYFYWYRQILGQKVEFLVSFYNNEISEKSEIFDDQFSVERPDGSNFTLKIRSTKLEDSAMYFCASSGTSSGNTIYFGEGSWLTVV.

The V and J genes are TRBV5-1 and TRBJ1-5; perhaps TRBD1 as D (6 bases). The V gene's germline CDR1 is SGHRS and CDR2 YFSETQ. This CDR3 has 14 residues. Trimming left V 3 bases short and J 5 bases short, with 12 bases between. DNA of the CDR3: TGCGCCAGCAGCTCGGACAGCCTAGATCAGCCCCAGCATTTT. Protein: CASSSDSLDQPQHF.

The rearrangement links TRBV10-1 to TRBJ1-2, with TRBD1 as a possible D gene (5 bases). This CDR3 has 12 residues. CDR1 is WNHNN, CDR2 SYGVQD, per germline (reference sequence). Trimming took off 7 bases at V and 4 bases at J, with 10 bases between the two ends. CDR3 nucleotides: TGCGCCAGCAATCAGGGCCTCTATGGCTACACCTTC. This translates into CASNQGLYGYTF.

The CDR3 nucleotides read TGTGCCAGCAGCTTGGGAACGACAGACAGTGGCTACACCTTC. This sequence encodes CASSLGTTDSGYTF. The gene calls are TRBV5-6 and TRBJ1-2; D may be TRBD1 (5 bases). CDR1 is SGHDT and CDR2 is YYEEEE in the germline V gene. This CDR3 has 14 residues. Trimming removed 0 bases from V and 7 bases from J, with 13 bases in between.

Remarks on this clone: Germline is not matched at one junction end, which may reflect a read error. V gene TRBV19 combines with J gene TRBJ2-2, with 9 bases that match TRBD2. Germline CDR1 is LNHDA and CDR2 is SQIVND (reference sequence). This CDR3 has 16 amino acids. CDR3 bases: TGTGTCAGTATCAAAGCCCTAGCGGGAAACACCGGGGAGCTGTTTTTT. It yields the protein CVSIKALAGNTGELFF.

The chain uses TRBV11-2 and TRBJ2-1; 9 positions match TRBD2. With 5 bases clipped from V and 7 bases from J, the junction kept 12 bases outside the gene matches. The CDR3 extends over 16 amino acids. CDR1 SGHAT and CDR2 FQNNGV come from the germline V gene. The CDR3 DNA is TGTGCCAGCAGCCCGCGGGGCGGGAGGGCTGGGAATGAGCAGTTCTTC. It yields the protein CASSPRGGRAGNEQFF.

The sample holds a few counts of this clone. The chain links TRBV6-5 to TRBJ2-7; 8 nucleotides match TRBD2. Germline CDR1 and CDR2: MNHEY and SVGAGI. The CDR3 is 15 amino acids. Trimming cost V 0 bases and J 0 bases; bases outside gene matches: 1. The CDR3 region is CASSYSSGSSYEQYF. The DNA of the CDR3 is TGTGCCAGCAGTTACTCGAGCGGGAGCTCCTACGAGCAGTACTTC.

The CDR3: CASSSGSYEQYF. In DNA, the CDR3 is TGTGCCAGCAGTTCCGGCTCCTACGAGCAGTACTTC. The rearrangement links TRBV28 to TRBJ2-7; D gene uncertain. This CDR3 has 12 residues. CDR1 and CDR2 from the germline V gene are MDHEN and SYDVKM. Trimming shortened V by 4 bases and J by 0 bases, and 4 bases separated the two germline ends.

V is TRBV9 and J is TRBJ2-1; D remains unclear. CDR1 is SGDLS, CDR2 YYNGEE, per germline. The length of the CDR3 is 13 residues. V was cut by 3 bases and J by 8 bases, with 12 bases left in between. CDR3 sequence (DNA): TGTGCCAGCAGCGACCTCATCTCTCATGAGCAGTTCTTC. As protein: CASSDLISHEQFF.

The chain carries TRBV30 and TRBJ2-5; a weak D match, TRBD2 (6 bases). The V gene lost 5 bases and the J gene lost 3 bases, with 16 bases spanning the gap. The CDR3 has 14 amino acids. The germline V gene encodes CDR1 GTSNPN and CDR2 SVGIG (reference sequence). The CDR3 DNA follows: TGTGCCTGGGACAAGGAGGGGAAAAAAGAGACCCAGTACTTC. It codes for CAWDKEGKKETQYF. Full variable domain (outside the CDR3, taken from reference TRBV30 and TRBJ2-5): SQTIHQWPATLVQPVGSPLSLECTVEGTSNPNLYWYRQAAGRGLQLLFYSVGIGQISSEVPQNLSASRPQDRQFILSSKKLLLSDSGFYLCAWDKEGKKETQYFGPGTRLLVL.

This clone was counted a few times. The chain employs TRBV5-4 and TRBJ1-1; D remains unclear. Between the trimmed V and J ends, which lost 1 base and 1 base, there was a span of 5 bases. The CDR3 is made up of 13 amino acids. Germline-derived CDR1 and CDR2 are SGHNT and YYREEE (reference sequence). The CDR3 reads CASSLTQNTEAFF. In nucleotides, the CDR3 is TGTGCCAGCAGCTTGACCCAGAACACTGAAGCTTTCTTT.

V usage is TRBV6-4 and J usage is TRBJ2-3; 7 bases agree with TRBD1. The ends lost 4 bases at V and 1 base at J; junction bases unmatched: 2. The CDR3 spans 14 residues. Germline CDR1 reads MRHNA; CDR2 reads SNTAGT. CDR3 sequence: CASSATGGTDTQYF. The CDR3 nucleotides read TGTGCCAGCAGTGCAACAGGGGGCACAGATACGCAGTATTTT.

The chain is built from TRBV27 and TRBJ2-2; TRBD2 matches 11 bases. CDR1 is MNHEY, CDR2 SMNVEV, per germline (reference sequence). J lost 1 base, V lost 2 bases, and 0 bases had no gene match. CDR3 length: 16 residues. The CDR3 coding sequence is TGTGCCAGCAGTTTAGGGACTAGCGGGAACACCGGGGAGCTGTTTTTT. Protein: CASSLGTSGNTGELFF.

The chain is built from TRBV19 and TRBJ2-1; possibly TRBD2 for D (5 bases). Germline CDR1 reads LNHDA; CDR2 reads SQIVND (reference sequence). Trimming removed 1 base at V and 10 bases at J, with 11 bases between. CDR3 size: 13 residues. The CDR3 sequence is CASSIVRGLEQFF. The DNA of the CDR3 is TGTGCCAGTAGTATAGTTCGGGGTTTAGAGCAGTTCTTC.

The chain has TRBV18 and TRBJ2-7, with 8 bases identical to TRBD1. The CDR3 totals 15 residues. J gave up 4 bases and V 3 bases, and 8 bases lay outside the gene matches. CDR1 and CDR2 from the germline V gene are KGHSH and LQKENI. In DNA form, the CDR3 reads TGTGCCAGCTCACCCGGACAGGGAACCATATACGAGCAGTACTTC. It encodes CASSPGQGTIYEQYF. Filled out from reference TRBV18 and TRBJ2-7, the complete variable domain reads NAGVMQNPRHLVRRRGQEARLRCSPMKGHSHVYWYRQLPEEGLKFMVYLQKENIIDESGMPKERFSAEFPKEGPSILRIQQVVRGDSAAYFCASSPGQGTIYEQYFGPGTRLTVT.

This sequence joins TRBV11-2 and TRBJ1-1; D gene unclear. The V end lost 0 bases, the J end lost 11 bases, and 13 bases lay between the germline ends. Germline assignment: CDR1 SGHAT and CDR2 FQNNGV. The length of the CDR3 is 13 residues. The CDR3 DNA sequence: TGTGCCAGCAGCTTAGATCTAAGTCCTAGGGCTTTCTTT. Encoded protein: CASSLDLSPRAFF.

The chain joins TRBV15 to TRBJ2-6; D remains ambiguous. Germline-derived CDR1 and CDR2 are LNHNV and YYDKDF (reference sequence). V was trimmed by 8 bases and J by 3 bases, leaving 2 bases between them. The CDR3 is 11 amino acids. The DNA of the CDR3 is TGTGCCACCGGTGGGGCCAACGTCCTGACTTTC. It codes for CATGGANVLTF.